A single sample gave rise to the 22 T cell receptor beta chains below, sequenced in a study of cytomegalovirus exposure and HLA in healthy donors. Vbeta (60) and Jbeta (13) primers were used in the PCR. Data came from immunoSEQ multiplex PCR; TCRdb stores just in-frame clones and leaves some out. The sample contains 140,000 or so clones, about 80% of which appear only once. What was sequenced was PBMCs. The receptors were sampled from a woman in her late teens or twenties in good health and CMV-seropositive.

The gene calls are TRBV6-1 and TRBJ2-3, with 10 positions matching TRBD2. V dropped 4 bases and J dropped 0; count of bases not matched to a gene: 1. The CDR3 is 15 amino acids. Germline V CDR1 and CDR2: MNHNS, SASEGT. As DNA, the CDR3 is TGTGCCAGCAGTGTACTAGCGGGGAGCACAGATACGCAGTATTTT. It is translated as CASSVLAGSTDTQYF.

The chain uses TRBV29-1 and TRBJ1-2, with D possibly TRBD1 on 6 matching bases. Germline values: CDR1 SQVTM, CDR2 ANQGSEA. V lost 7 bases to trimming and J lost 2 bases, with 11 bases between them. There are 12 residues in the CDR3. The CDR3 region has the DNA TGCAGCGATATACAGGGAAACTATGGCTACACCTTC. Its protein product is CSDIQGNYGYTF.

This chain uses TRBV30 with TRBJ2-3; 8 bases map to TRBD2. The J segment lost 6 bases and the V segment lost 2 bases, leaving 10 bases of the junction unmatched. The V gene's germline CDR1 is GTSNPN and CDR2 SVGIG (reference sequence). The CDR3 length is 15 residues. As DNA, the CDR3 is TGTGCCTGGAGTTCCGGGACTAGAGACCTTGATACGCAGTATTTT. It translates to CAWSSGTRDLDTQYF.

This CDR3 is CASSLGDYRTQYF. In DNA, the CDR3 is TGTGCCAGCAGCTTAGGGGACTACAGGACCCAGTACTTC. V gene TRBV7-2 combines with J gene TRBJ2-5, with 7 bases fitting TRBD2. Germline assignment: CDR1 SGHTA and CDR2 FQGNSA. V lost 1 base to trimming and J lost 7 bases; unmatched junction nucleotides: 3. CDR3 length: 13 residues. The variable domain in full, completed from reference TRBV7-2 and TRBJ2-5, reads GAGVSQSPSNKVTEKGKDVELRCDPISGHTALYWYRQSLGQGLEFLIYFQGNSAPDKSGLPSDRFSAERTGGSVSTLTIQRTQQEDSAVYLCASSLGDYRTQYFGPGTRLLVL.

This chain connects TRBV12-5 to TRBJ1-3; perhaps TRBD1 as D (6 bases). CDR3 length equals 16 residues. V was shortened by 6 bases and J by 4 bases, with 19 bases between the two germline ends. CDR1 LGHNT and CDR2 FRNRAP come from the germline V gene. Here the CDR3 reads CASGWVGQGSGNTIYF. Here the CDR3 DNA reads TGTGCTAGTGGGTGGGTCGGGCAGGGGTCCGGAAACACCATATATTTT. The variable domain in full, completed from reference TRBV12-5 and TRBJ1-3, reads DARVTQTPRHKVTEMGQEVTMRCQPILGHNTVFWYRQTMMQGLELLAYFRNRAPLDDSGMPKDRFSAEMPDATLATLKIQPSEPRDSAVYFCASGWVGQGSGNTIYFGEGSWLTVV.

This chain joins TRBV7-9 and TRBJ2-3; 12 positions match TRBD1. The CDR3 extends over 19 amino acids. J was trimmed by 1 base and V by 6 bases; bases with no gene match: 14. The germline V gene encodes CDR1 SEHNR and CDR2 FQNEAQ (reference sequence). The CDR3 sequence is CASSSNSGTGGLGTDTQYF. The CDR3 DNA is TGTGCCAGCAGTTCTAATTCCGGGACAGGGGGCCTTGGCACAGATACGCAGTATTTT. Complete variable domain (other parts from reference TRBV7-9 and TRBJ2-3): DTGVSQNPRHKITKRGQNVTFRCDPISEHNRLYWYRQTLGQGPEFLTYFQNEAQLEKSRLLSDRFSAERPKGSFSTLEIQRTEQGDSAMYLCASSSNSGTGGLGTDTQYFGPGTRLTVL.

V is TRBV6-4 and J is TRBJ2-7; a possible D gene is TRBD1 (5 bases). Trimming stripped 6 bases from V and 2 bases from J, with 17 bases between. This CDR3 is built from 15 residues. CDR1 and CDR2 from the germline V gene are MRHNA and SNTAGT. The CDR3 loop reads CASSATFGATYEQYF. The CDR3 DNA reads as TGTGCCAGCAGCGCGACTTTTGGGGCAACCTACGAGCAGTACTTC.

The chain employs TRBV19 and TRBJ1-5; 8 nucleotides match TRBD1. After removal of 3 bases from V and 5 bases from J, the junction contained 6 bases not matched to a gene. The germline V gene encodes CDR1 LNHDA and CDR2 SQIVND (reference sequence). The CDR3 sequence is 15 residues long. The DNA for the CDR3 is TGTGCCAGTAGTATCCATGGACAGGGCGATCAGCCCCAGCATTTT. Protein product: CASSIHGQGDQPQHF.

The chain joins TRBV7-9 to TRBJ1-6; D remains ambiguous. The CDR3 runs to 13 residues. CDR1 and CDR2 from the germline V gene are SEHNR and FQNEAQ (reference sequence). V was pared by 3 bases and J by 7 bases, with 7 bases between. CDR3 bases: TGTGCCAGCAGCTTTTCGCGAAATTCACCCCTCCACTTT. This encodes CASSFSRNSPLHF.

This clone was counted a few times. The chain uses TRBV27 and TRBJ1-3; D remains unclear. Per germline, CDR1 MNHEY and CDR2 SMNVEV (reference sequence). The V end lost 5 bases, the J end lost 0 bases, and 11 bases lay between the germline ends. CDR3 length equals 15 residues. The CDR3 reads CASSRERDSGNTIYF. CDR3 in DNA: TGTGCCAGCAGTAGGGAGCGGGACTCTGGAAACACCATATATTTT.

The CDR3 nucleotides are TGTGCCAGCAGCCGTACCATTGGCAGGGGCGACTATGGCTACACCTTC. Its protein is CASSRTIGRGDYGYTF. The V call is TRBV14, the J call TRBJ1-2; maybe TRBD1 (6 bases). Per germline, CDR1 SGHDN and CDR2 FVKESK. The V and J ends lost 4 bases and 3 bases respectively, with 18 bases between them. The CDR3 is made up of 16 amino acids.

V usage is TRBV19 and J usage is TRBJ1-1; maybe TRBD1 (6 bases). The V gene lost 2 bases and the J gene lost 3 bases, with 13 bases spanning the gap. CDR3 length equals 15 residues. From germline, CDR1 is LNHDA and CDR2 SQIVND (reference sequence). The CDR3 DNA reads TGTGCCAGTAGTATAACCGGGACACTGTACACTGAAGCTTTCTTT. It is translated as CASSITGTLYTEAFF.

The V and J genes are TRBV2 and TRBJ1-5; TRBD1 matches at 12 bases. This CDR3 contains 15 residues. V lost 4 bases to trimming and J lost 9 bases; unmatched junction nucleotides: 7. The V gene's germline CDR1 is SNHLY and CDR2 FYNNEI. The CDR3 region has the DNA TGTGCCAGCAGTGGGGGACAGGGGGCTGTTGGGCCCCAGCATTTT. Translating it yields CASSGGQGAVGPQHF.

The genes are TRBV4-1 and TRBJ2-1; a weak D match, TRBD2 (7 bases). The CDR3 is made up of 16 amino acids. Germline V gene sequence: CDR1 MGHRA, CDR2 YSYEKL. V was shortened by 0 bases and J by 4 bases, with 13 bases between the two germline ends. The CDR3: CASSQDPRGGYNEQFF. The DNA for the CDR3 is TGCGCCAGCAGCCAAGATCCTAGGGGGGGGTACAATGAGCAGTTCTTC.

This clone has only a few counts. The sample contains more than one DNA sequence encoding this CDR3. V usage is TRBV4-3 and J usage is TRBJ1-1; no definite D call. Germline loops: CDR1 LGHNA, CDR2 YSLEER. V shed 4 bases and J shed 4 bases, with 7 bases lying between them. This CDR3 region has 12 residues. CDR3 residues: CASSPTGTEAFF. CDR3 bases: TGCGCCAGCAGCCCGACGGGCACTGAAGCTTTCTTT.

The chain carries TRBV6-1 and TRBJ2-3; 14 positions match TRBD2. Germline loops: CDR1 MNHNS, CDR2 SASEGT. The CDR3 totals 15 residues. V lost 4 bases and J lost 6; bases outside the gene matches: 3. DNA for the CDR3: TGTGCCAGCAGTGGGACTAGCGGGGGGCCGGATACGCAGTATTTT. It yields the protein CASSGTSGGPDTQYF.

The CDR3 nucleotides are TGTGCCACCGTTCGACAGGGCACAGATACGCAGTATTTT. It translates to CATVRQGTDTQYF. The chain is built from TRBV6-6 and TRBJ2-3; D possibly corresponds to TRBD1 (6 bases). The germline gives CDR1 MNHNY, CDR2 SVGAGI (reference sequence). The V end lost 10 bases, the J end lost 1 base, and 12 bases lay between the germline ends. The CDR3 is made up of 13 amino acids.

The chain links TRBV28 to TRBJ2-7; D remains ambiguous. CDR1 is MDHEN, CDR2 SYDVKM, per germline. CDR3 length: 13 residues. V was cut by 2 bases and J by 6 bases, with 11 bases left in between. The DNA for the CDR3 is TGTGCCAGCAGTTTACAGGCTTCTGTCGAGCAGTACTTC. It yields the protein CASSLQASVEQYF.

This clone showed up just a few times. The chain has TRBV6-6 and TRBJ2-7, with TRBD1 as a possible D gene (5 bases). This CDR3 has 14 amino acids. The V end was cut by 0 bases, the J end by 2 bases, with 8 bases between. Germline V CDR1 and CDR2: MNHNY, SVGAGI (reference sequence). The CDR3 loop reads CASSYSGHPYEQYF. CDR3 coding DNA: TGTGCCAGCAGTTACTCGGGGCACCCCTACGAGCAGTACTTC.

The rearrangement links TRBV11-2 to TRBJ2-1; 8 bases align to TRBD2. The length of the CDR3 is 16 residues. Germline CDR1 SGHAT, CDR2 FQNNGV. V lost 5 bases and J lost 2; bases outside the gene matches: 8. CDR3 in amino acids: CASSPAGGPAYNEQFF. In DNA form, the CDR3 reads TGTGCCAGCAGCCCCGCGGGGGGCCCCGCCTACAATGAGCAGTTCTTC. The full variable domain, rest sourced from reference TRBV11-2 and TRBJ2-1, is EAGVAQSPRYKIIEKRQSVAFWCNPISGHATLYWYQQILGQGPKLLIQFQNNGVVDDSQLPKDRFSAERLKGVDSTLKIQPAKLEDSAVYLCASSPAGGPAYNEQFFGPGTRLTVL.

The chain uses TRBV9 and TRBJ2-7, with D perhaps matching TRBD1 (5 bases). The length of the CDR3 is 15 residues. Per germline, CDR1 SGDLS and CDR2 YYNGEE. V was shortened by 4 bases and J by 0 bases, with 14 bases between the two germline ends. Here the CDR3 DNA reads TGTGCCAGCAGCAGAACAGGTGCCTTCTCCTACGAGCAGTACTTC. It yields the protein CASSRTGAFSYEQYF.

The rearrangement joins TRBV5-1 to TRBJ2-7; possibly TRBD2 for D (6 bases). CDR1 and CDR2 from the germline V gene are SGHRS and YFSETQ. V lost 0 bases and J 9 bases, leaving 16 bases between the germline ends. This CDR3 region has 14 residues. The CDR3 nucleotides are TGCGCCAGCAGCTTGGATTCCCCTAGCGACGGGCAGTACTTC. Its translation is CASSLDSPSDGQYF.